A single sample is the source of the 15 T cell receptor beta chains below, sequenced in a study of T cell repertoires in cytomegalovirus infection. Each CDR3 protein gets one entry after TCRdb re-called the reads with MiXCR. The top ten hold approximately 10% of the sample, which has about 360,000 distinct CDR3 sequences, around 18% seen once. The sequencing sample was made of PBMCs. Receptors were obtained from a human donor in good health (CMV status not recorded). Some clones in this sample may be carry-over from other donors' samples.

V gene TRBV10-3 combines with J gene TRBJ2-1, with D perhaps matching TRBD1 (6 bases). The CDR3 contains 14 residues. V shed 6 bases and J shed 5 bases, with 14 bases lying between them. Germline V gene sequence: CDR1 ENHRY, CDR2 SYGVKD. For the CDR3, the DNA is TGTGCCATCAGAGGGGGAGTAGTCGACAATGAGCAGTTCTTC. It is translated as CAIRGGVVDNEQFF.

The chain is built from TRBV3-1 and TRBJ2-2, with unresolved D. With 5 bases removed from V and 7 bases from J, the gap between germline ends came to 14 bases. The germline CDR1 and CDR2 sequences are LGHDT and YNNKEL (reference sequence). CDR3 length: 14 residues. The CDR3 nucleotides read TGTGCCAGCAGCTTCCGTCGTGGACGCGGGGAGCTGTTTTTT. Its translation: CASSFRRGRGELFF.

CDR3 DNA: TGTGCCAGCAGCTATACGCTGCCGGGACTAGCGGGGGGACGCAAAAACATTCAGTACTTC. It yields the protein CASSYTLPGLAGGRKNIQYF. The V and J genes are TRBV11-2 and TRBJ2-4, with TRBD2 identical over 15 bases. The length of the CDR3 is 20 residues. In germline, CDR1 is SGHAT, CDR2 FQNNGV. V lost 4 bases, J lost 3 bases, and 13 bases stayed unmatched.

The rearrangement uses TRBV12-3 or TRBV12-4 and TRBJ2-7; 7 positions match TRBD2. The ends lost 7 bases at V and 9 bases at J; junction bases unmatched: 15. The CDR3 has 14 residues. The CDR3: CASKSGGEPSGQYF. The CDR3 DNA reads TGTGCCAGCAAAAGTGGGGGGGAACCTTCCGGGCAGTACTTC.

The table lists this clonotype with many counts. The chain is built from TRBV7-2 and TRBJ2-1; 8 bases are shared with TRBD2. This CDR3 has 15 residues. Germline CDR1 SGHTA, CDR2 FQGNSA. V was pared by 5 bases and J by 10 bases, with 13 bases of the junction left unmatched. The CDR3 nucleotides are TGTGCCAGCAGCCCTACGGGGGGGCAGCGGGGCGAGCAGTTCTTC. It yields the protein CASSPTGGQRGEQFF.

This clonotype was detected many times. This chain uses TRBV7-2 with TRBJ1-4; a weak D match, TRBD1 (5 bases). Trimming took off 4 bases at V and 2 bases at J, with 14 bases between the two ends. The CDR3 has 16 residues. Germline V gives CDR1 SGHTA, CDR2 FQGNSA. In nucleotides, the CDR3 is TGTGCCAGCAGCTCAGAGCGGGGGAGGACTAATGAAAAACTGTTTTTT. Translation: CASSSERGRTNEKLFF.

About this clonotype: Possible read error: a much larger clone is one base away. The rearrangement links TRBV20-1 to TRBJ2-7, with D tentatively TRBD2 (5 bases). There are 14 residues in the CDR3. Germline lookup yields CDR1 DFQATT and CDR2 SNEGSKA (reference sequence). In DNA, the CDR3 is TGCAGTGCTAGAATGTCGGGGATATACTACGATCAGTACTTC. It translates to CSARMSGIYYDQYF.

V gene TRBV12-3 or TRBV12-4 combines with J gene TRBJ1-3; D uncertain. V lost 7 bases and J 6 bases, leaving 16 bases between the germline ends. The CDR3 is made up of 14 amino acids. CDR3 DNA sequence: TGTGCCAGCACCTCTCGTGGCACTATAAACACCATATATTTT. As protein: CASTSRGTINTIYF.

Ten or more counts support this clonotype. The genes are TRBV7-8 and TRBJ2-3; a weak D match, TRBD2 (6 bases). Trimming shortened V by 5 bases and J by 3 bases, and 12 bases separated the two germline ends. Looked up from germline, CDR1 is SGHVS and CDR2 is FQNEAQ. This CDR3 spans 14 amino acids. Written as DNA, the CDR3 is TGTGCCAGCAGCCCTCTTGCGGGGACAGATACGCAGTATTTT. Translated: CASSPLAGTDTQYF.

Ten or more counts support this clonotype. The chain couples TRBV7-9 to TRBJ2-7; the D gene is possibly TRBD1 (5 bases). Germline-derived CDR1 and CDR2 are SEHNR and FQNEAQ (reference sequence). V lost 5 bases, J lost 0 bases, and 11 bases lay in between. The CDR3 length is 14 residues. CDR3 residues: CASSRQTASYEQYF. The CDR3 bases are TGTGCCAGCAGCCGACAGACAGCCTCCTACGAGCAGTACTTC. Full variable domain (rest looked up from reference TRBV7-9 and TRBJ2-7): DTGVSQNPRHKITKRGQNVTFRCDPISEHNRLYWYRQTLGQGPEFLTYFQNEAQLEKSRLLSDRFSAERPKGSFSTLEIQRTEQGDSAMYLCASSRQTASYEQYFGPGTRLTVT.

This clonotype was seen at least ten times. V is TRBV7-8 and J is TRBJ1-4; D not certain. This CDR3 is 14 amino acids long. V dropped 1 base and J dropped 5 bases, with 8 bases sitting between them. Germline loops: CDR1 SGHVS, CDR2 FQNEAQ. The CDR3 DNA follows: TGTGCCAGCAGCTTAGGGTCAGGAAATGAAAAACTGTTTTTT. Its protein is CASSLGSGNEKLFF.

This clonotype appeared a few times. V and J are TRBV7-9 and TRBJ2-7; TRBD1 matches 7 bases. J lost 4 bases, V lost 5 bases, and 11 bases had no gene match. The CDR3 runs 15 residues. Germline assignment: CDR1 SEHNR and CDR2 FQNEAQ (reference sequence). DNA for the CDR3: TGTGCCAGCAGCCCGCCGGACAGGACCCCTTACGAGCAGTACTTC. Protein product: CASSPPDRTPYEQYF.

This sequence joins TRBV27 and TRBJ2-7; tentative D call: TRBD1 (6 bases). The CDR3 contains 14 residues. Germline loops: CDR1 MNHEY, CDR2 SMNVEV (reference sequence). Trimming removed 11 bases at V and 0 bases at J, with 17 bases between. The CDR3 is CAGGPLIPSYEQYF. For the CDR3, the DNA is TGTGCCGGGGGCCCGCTGATACCCTCCTACGAGCAGTACTTC.

About this clonotype itself: A much larger clone differs by one base, so this may be a read error. CDR3 DNA sequence: TGTGCCAGCTCACCACGAAGGGAGCAGGGTGAAAAACTGTTTTTT. As protein: CASSPRREQGEKLFF. The V call is TRBV18, the J call TRBJ1-4, with D possibly TRBD1 on 5 matching bases. Deletions cut 1 base from V and 7 bases from J, with 13 bases between. The CDR3 runs to 15 residues. Per germline, CDR1 KGHSH and CDR2 LQKENI.

This clonotype occurred a few times. This chain links TRBV2 with TRBJ2-1, with D perhaps TRBD2 (6 bases). This CDR3 is 19 amino acids long. Germline values: CDR1 SNHLY, CDR2 FYNNEI. V shed 4 bases and J shed 0 bases, with 22 bases lying between them. The CDR3 DNA reads TGTGCCAGCAGTGGTGTTCAGTTGGGAGGACGAAGCTCCTACAATGAGCAGTTCTTC. Protein product: CASSGVQLGGRSSYNEQFF.